This T cell receptor (beta chain) was recorded in a study of T cell repertoires in cytomegalovirus infection. For the study at large: Signatures in public TCR beta sequences pointed to both CMV infection and matching HLA type.

Trimming left V 3 bases short and J 0 bases short, with 13 bases between. The CDR3 runs to 15 residues. Looked up from germline, CDR1 is SGDLS and CDR2 is YYNGEE. General study findings and limits: Clonotype analysis showed dominance of the ex vivo response by HLA-C-restricted CMV-specific TCR beta clonotypes. Cumulated frequencies of public TCR beta families served to identify carriers of CMV plus the relevant HLA.

This clonotype was counted between two and nine times. Its antigen remains unknown. TCRdb redid the calling of the reads with MiXCR, one entry per CDR3 protein. Here the sample spans 500,000 to 600,000 distinct CDR3 sequences, 16% being singletons. This receptor was obtained from a human donor in good health (CMV status not recorded). Some clones in this sample may be carry-over from other donors' samples. The specimen sequenced was CD8+ T cells from PBMCs. J is TRBJ2-7 and V is TRBV9; D perhaps matches TRBD1 (7 bases). As DNA, the CDR3 is TGTGCCAGCAGCGGCGGGACAGCTAGCTCCTACGAGCAGTACTTC. Residues: CASSGGTASSYEQYF.